This T cell receptor (beta chain) came from a study of CD8 T cells in Susac syndrome. Concerning this clonotype: Antigen unknown.

The CDR3 consists of 14 residues. Germline V gene data show CDR1 as SGHRS and CDR2 as YFSETQ. Trimming cost V 2 bases and J 2 bases, with 11 bases left between them. The T cells that were sequenced for TCR beta were CD8+ and CD4+ cells from blood. Random hexamers were used to reverse transcribe roughly 0.45 to 1 ug of RNA. TCRdb independently ran MiXCR on the immunoSEQ multiplex PCR reads; one entry per CDR3 protein. Of 20,000 to 25,000 distinct CDR3 sequences listed, around 92% were seen once; the top ten hold less than 0.35%. Study-wide results and caveats: Only a relatively small number of individuals were included in the TCR sequencing and HLA analysis.

The chain carries TRBV5-1 and TRBJ2-7, with D perhaps matching TRBD2 (6 bases). Sequences were obtained from CD8+ T cells from PBMCs. This receptor was identified in a human donor in good health. The CDR3 here is CASSFTWGAYEQYF. The CDR3 nucleotides read TGCGCCAGCAGCTTCACTTGGGGGGCCTACGAGCAGTACTTC. Full variable domain (rest looked up from reference TRBV5-1 and TRBJ2-7): KAGVTQTPRYLIKTRGQQVTLSCSPISGHRSVSWYQQTPGQGLQFLFEYFSETQRNKGNFPGRFSGRQFSNSRSEMNVSTLELGDSALYLCASSFTWGAYEQYFGPGTRLTVT.